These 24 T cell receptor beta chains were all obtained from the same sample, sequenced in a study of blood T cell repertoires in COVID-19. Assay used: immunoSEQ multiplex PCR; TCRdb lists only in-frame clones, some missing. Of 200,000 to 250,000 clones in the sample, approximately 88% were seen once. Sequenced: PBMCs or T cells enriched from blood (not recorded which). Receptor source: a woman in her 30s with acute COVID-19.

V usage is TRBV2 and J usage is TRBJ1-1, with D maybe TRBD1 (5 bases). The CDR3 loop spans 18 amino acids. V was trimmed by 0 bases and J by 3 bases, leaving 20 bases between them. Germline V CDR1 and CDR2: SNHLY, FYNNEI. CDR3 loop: CASSEAHSREFIDTEAFF. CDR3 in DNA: TGTGCCAGCAGTGAAGCCCACTCCAGGGAATTTATCGACACTGAAGCTTTCTTT.

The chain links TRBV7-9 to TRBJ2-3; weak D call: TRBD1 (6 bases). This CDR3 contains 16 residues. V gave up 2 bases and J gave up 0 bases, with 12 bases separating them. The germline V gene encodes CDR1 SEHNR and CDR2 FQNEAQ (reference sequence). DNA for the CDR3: TGTGCCAGCAGCTTATATGCAGGGGCTAGCACAGATACGCAGTATTTT. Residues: CASSLYAGASTDTQYF.

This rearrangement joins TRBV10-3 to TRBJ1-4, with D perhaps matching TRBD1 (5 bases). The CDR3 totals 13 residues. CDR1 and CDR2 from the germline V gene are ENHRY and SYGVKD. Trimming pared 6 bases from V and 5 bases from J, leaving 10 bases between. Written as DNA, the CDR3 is TGTGCCATCAGGAGACAGCAGAATGAAAAACTGTTTTTT. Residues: CAIRRQQNEKLFF.

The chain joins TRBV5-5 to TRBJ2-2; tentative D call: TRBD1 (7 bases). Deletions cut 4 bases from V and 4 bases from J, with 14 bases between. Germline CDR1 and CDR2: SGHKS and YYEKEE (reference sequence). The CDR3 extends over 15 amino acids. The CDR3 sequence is CASSRSQGGTGELFF. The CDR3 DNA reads TGTGCCAGCAGCCGTTCCCAGGGGGGCACCGGGGAGCTGTTTTTT.

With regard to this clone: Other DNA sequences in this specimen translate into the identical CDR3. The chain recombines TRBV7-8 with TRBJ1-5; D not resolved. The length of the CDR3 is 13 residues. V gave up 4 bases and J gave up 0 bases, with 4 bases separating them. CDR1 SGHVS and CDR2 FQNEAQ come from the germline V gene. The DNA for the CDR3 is TGTGCCAGCAGCTCACATAGCAATCAGCCCCAGCATTTT. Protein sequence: CASSSHSNQPQHF.

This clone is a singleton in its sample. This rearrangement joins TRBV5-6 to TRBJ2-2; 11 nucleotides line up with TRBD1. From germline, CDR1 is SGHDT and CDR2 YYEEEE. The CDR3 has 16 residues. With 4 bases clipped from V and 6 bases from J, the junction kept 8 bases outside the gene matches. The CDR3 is CASSPLPGQGAGELFF. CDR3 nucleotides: TGTGCCAGCAGCCCCCTCCCGGGACAGGGGGCCGGGGAGCTGTTTTTT.

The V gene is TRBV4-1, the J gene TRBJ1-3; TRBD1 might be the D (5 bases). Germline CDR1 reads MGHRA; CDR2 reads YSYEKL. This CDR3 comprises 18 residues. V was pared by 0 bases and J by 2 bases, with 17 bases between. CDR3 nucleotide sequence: TGCGCCAGCAGCCAAGATTTCGGGGGGAGGGAGGCTGGAAACACCATATATTTT. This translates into CASSQDFGGREAGNTIYF.

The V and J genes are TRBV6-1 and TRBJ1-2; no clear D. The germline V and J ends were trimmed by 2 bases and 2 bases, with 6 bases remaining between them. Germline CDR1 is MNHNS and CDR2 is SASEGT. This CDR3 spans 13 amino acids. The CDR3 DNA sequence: TGTGCCAGCAGTGAATATCCGAACTATGGCTACACCTTC. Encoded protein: CASSEYPNYGYTF.

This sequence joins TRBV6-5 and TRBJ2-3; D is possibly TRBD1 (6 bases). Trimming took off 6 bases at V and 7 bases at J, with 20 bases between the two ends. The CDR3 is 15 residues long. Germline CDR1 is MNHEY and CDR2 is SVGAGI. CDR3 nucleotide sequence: TGTGCCAGCAGAGAGACCTACACGGACAGCCATACGCAGTATTTT. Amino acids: CASRETYTDSHTQYF.

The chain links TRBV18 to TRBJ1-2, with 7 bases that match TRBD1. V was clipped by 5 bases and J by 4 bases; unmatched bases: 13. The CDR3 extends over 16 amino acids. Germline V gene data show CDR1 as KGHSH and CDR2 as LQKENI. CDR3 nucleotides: TGTGCCAGCTCAGGGGTGCGGGACAGAGCACCCTATGGCTACACCTTC. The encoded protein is CASSGVRDRAPYGYTF.

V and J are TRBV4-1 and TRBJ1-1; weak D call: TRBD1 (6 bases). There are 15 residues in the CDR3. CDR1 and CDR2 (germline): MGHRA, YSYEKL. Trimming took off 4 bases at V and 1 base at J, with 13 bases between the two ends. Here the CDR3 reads CASSLTRTENTEAFF. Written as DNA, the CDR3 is TGCGCCAGCAGCCTCACCCGGACAGAGAACACTGAAGCTTTCTTT.

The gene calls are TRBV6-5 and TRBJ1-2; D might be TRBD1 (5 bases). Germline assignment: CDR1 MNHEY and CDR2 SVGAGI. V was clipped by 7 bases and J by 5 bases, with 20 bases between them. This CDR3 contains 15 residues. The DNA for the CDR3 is TGTGCCAGCACCTCTTTAGGCAGGGTCCCTTATGGCTACACCTTC. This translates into CASTSLGRVPYGYTF.

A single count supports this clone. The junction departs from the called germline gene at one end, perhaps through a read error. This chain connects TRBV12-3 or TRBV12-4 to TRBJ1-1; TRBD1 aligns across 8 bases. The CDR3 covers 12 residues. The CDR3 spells CASSQQGDGLIF. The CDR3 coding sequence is TGTGCCAGCAGTCAACAGGGGGACGGATTAATTTTT.

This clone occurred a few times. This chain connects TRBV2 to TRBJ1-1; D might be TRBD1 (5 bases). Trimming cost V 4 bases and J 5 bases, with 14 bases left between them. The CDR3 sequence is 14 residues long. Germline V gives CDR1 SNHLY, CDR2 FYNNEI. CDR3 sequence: CASSGGRGGTEAFF. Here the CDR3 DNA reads TGTGCCAGCAGTGGAGGGAGGGGTGGGACTGAAGCTTTCTTT.

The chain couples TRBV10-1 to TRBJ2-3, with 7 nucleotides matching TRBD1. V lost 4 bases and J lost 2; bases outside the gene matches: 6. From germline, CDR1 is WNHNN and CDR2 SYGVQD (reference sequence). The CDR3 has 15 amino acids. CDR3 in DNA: TGCGCCAGCAGTGCCGGGACAGCATCCACAGATACGCAGTATTTT. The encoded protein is CASSAGTASTDTQYF.

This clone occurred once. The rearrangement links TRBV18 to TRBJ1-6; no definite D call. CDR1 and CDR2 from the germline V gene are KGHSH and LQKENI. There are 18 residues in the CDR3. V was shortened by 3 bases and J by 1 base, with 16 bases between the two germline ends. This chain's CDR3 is CASSPTQLTRSYNSPLHF. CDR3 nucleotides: TGTGCCAGCTCACCGACCCAACTAACGAGATCCTATAATTCACCCCTCCACTTT.

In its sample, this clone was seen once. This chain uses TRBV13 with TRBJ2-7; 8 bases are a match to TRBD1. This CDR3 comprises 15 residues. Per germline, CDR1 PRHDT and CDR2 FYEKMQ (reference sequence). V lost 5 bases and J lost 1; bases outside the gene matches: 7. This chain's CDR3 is CASSRGRDRSYEQYF. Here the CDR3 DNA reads TGTGCCAGCAGCCGTGGCCGGGACAGGTCCTACGAGCAGTACTTC.

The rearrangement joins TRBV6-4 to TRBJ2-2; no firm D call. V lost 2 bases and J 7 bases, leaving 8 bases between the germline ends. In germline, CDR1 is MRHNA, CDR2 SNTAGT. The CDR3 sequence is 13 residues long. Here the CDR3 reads CASSDLRGGELFF. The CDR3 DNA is TGTGCCAGCAGTGACCTTCGAGGCGGGGAGCTGTTTTTT.

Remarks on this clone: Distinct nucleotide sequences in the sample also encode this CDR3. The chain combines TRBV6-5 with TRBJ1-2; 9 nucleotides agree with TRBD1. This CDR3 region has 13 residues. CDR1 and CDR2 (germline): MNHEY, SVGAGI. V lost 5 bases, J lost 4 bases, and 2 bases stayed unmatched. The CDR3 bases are TGTGCCAGCAGTAGGGACAGGGTCTATGGCTACACCTTC. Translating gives CASSRDRVYGYTF.

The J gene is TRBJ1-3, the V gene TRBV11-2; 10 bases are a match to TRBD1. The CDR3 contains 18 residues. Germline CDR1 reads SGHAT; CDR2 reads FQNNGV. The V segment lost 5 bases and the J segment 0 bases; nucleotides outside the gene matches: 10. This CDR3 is CASSRGGQGTGSGNTIYF. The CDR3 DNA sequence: TGTGCCAGCAGCCGAGGGGGACAGGGGACCGGCTCTGGAAACACCATATATTTT.

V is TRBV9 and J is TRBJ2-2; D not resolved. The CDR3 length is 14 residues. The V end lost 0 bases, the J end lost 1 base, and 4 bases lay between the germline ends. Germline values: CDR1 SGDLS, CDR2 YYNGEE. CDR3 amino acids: CASSVVQNTGELFF. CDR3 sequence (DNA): TGTGCCAGCAGCGTAGTACAGAACACCGGGGAGCTGTTTTTT.

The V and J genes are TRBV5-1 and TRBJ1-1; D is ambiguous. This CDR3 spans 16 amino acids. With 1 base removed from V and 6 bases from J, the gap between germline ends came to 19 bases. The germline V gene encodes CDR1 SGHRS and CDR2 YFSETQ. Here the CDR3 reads CASSLTGDLRSSEAFF. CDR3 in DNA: TGCGCCAGCAGCTTGACCGGAGACCTACGTAGCTCTGAAGCTTTCTTT. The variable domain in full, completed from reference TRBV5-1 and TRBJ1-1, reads KAGVTQTPRYLIKTRGQQVTLSCSPISGHRSVSWYQQTPGQGLQFLFEYFSETQRNKGNFPGRFSGRQFSNSRSEMNVSTLELGDSALYLCASSLTGDLRSSEAFFGQGTRLTVV.

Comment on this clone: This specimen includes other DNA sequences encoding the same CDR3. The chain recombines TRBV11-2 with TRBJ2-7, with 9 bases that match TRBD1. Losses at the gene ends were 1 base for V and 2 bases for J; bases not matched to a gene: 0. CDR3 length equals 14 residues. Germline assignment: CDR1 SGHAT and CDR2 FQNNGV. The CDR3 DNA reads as TGTGCCAGCAGCTTAGGGACAGGGGCCTACGAGCAGTACTTC. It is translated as CASSLGTGAYEQYF.

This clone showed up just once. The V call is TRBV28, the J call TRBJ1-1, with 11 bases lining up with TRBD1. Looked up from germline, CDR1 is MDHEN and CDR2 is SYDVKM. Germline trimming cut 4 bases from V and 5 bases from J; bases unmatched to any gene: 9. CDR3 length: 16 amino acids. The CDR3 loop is CASSSTGQGARTEAFF. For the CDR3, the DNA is TGTGCCAGCAGTTCGACAGGACAGGGGGCGAGGACTGAAGCTTTCTTT.